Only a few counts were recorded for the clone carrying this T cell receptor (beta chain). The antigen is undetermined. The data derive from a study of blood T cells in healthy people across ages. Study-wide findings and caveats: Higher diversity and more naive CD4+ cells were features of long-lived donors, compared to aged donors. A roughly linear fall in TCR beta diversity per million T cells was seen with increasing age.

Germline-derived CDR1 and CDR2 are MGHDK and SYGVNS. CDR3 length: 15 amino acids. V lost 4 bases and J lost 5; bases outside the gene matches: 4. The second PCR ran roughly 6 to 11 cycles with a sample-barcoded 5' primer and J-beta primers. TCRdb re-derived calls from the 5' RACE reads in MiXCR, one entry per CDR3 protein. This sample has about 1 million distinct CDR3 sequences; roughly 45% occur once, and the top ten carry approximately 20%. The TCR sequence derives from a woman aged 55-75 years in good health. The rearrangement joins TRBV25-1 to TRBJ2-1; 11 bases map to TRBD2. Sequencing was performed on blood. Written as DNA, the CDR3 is TGTGCCAGCAGTGTTGGGACTAGCGGCCACAATGAGCAGTTCTTC. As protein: CASSVGTSGHNEQFF.